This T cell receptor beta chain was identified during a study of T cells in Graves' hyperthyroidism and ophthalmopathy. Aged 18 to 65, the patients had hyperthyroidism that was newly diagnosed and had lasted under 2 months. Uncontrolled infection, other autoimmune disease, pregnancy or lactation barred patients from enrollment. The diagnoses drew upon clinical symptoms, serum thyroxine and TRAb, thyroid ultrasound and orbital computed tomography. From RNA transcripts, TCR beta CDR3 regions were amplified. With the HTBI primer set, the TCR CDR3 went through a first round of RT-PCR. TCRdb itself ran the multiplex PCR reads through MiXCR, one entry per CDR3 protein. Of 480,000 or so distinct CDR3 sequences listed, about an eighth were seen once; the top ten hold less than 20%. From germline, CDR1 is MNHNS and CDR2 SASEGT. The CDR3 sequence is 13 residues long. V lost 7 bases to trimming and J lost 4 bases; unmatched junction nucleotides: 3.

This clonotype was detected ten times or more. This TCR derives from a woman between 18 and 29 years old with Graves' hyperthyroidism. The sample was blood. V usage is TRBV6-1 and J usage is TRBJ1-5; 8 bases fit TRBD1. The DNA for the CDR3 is TGTGCCAGCACCCGACAGGGGAATCAGCCCCAGCATTTT. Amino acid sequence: CASTRQGNQPQHF.